This TCR beta chain emerged from a study of early T cells in non-severe SARS-CoV-2 infection. Across the whole study: Investigators sequenced bulk RNA drawn from unsorted whole blood, and chains remained unpaired.

Molecules of cDNA were individually given unique molecular identifiers that were attached to them. TCRdb recomputed calls from the 5' RACE reads with MiXCR, one row per CDR3 protein. The sample carries tens of thousands of distinct CDR3 sequences, less than 15% recorded once. In its sample, this clonotype was seen a few times. This CDR3 is built from 14 residues. Germline V gene data show CDR1 as LGHNA and CDR2 as YSLEER. The V gene lost 2 bases and the J gene lost 0 bases, with 8 bases spanning the gap. The rearrangement uses TRBV4-3 and TRBJ2-7, with D unclear. This receptor was obtained from an adult who was a healthcare worker with PCR-confirmed SARS-CoV-2 infection or an uninfected control (not recorded which). Sequenced input: whole blood. CDR3 loop: CASSQWRISYEQYF. Here the CDR3 DNA reads TGCGCCAGCAGCCAATGGAGAATCTCCTACGAGCAGTACTTC.